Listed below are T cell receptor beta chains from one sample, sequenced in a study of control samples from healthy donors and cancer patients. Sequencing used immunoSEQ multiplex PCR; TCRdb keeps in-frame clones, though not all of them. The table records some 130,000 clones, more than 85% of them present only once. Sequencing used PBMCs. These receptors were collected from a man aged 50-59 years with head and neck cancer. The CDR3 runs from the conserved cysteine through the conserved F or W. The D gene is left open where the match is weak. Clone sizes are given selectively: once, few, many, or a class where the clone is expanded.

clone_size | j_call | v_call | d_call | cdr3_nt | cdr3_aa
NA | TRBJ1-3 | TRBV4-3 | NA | TGCGCCAGCAGCCAAGCATGGACTTCTGGAAACACCATATATTTT | CASSQAWTSGNTIYF
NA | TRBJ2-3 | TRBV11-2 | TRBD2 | TGTGCCAGCAGCTTAGCAGGGAGGGTCACAGATACGCAGTATTTT | CASSLAGRVTDTQYF
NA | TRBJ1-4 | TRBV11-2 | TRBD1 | TGTGCCAGCAGCCGGGGACAGCTTAATGAAAAACTGTTTTTT | CASSRGQLNEKLFF
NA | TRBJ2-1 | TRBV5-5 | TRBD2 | TGTGCCAGCAGCTTGGGACCGGGGGGAGGGGATGAGCAGTTCTTC | CASSLGPGGGDEQFF
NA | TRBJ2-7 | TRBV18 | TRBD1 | TGTGCCAGCTCGTTGACAGGGAGCGAGCAGTACTTC | CASSLTGSEQYF
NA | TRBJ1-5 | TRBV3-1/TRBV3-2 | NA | TGTGCCAGCAGCCCCCGGGGTCCGCGCGACGATCAGCCCCAGCATTTT | CASSPRGPRDDQPQHF
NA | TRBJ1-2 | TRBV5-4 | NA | TGTGCCAGCAGCTTCGGGGGAGACCGTCTCTATGGCTACACCTTC | CASSFGGDRLYGYTF
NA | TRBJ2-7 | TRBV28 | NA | TGTGCCAGCAGTGCCCCTGGCGGCTACGAGCAGTACTTC | CASSAPGGYEQYF
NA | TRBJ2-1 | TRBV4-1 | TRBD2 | TGCGCCAGCAGACGACCGGGACTAGCGAATGAGCAGTTCTTC | CASRRPGLANEQFF
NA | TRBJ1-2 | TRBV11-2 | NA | TGTGCCAGCAGCTTAGCGCCCGGGGTAGACTATGGCTACACCTTC | CASSLAPGVDYGYTF
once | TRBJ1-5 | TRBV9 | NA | TGTGCCAGCAGCGCCGGAGGAACTCAGCCCCAGCATTTT | CASSAGGTQPQHF
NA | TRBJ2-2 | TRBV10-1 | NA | TGCGCCAGCATTCGTAGGGGAATCGGGGAGCTGTTTTTT | CASIRRGIGELFF
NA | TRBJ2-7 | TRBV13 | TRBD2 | TGTGCCAGCAGCTTAAACCCGGGACTAGCGGTTTCGTACGAGCAGTACTTC | CASSLNPGLAVSYEQYF
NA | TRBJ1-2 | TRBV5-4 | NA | TGTGCCAGCAGCTTGGGGCAGGGCACCTTCGGCTACACCTTC | CASSLGQGTFGYTF
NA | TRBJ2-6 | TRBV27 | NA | TGTGCCAGCAGTTCCCAGGGAGGTGCTGGGGCCAACGTCCTGACTTTC | CASSSQGGAGANVLTF
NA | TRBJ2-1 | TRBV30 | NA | TGTGCCTGGACTCTCGGCTCCTCTTCCTACAATGAGCAGTTCTTC | CAWTLGSSSYNEQFF
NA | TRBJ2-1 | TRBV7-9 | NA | TGTGCCAGCAGCTCCGCACCCTACAATGAGCAGTTCTTC | CASSSAPYNEQFF
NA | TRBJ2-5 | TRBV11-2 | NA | TGTGCCAGCAGCCCGAGACGGACCATACAAGAGACCCAGTACTTC | CASSPRRTIQETQYF
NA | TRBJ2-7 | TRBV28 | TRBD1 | TGTGCCAGCACCCCCAGACCGCGGCAGGGGGCGAAGGAGCAGTACTTC | CASTPRPRQGAKEQYF
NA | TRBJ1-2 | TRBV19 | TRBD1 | TGTGCCAGTAGTACAACCGGGACAGGGAAACCCCTGTATGGCTACACCTTC | CASSTTGTGKPLYGYTF
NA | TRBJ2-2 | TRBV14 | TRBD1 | TGTGCCAGCAGCCGAGGACAGGGGGCAGGGACCGGGGAGCTGTTTTTT | CASSRGQGAGTGELFF
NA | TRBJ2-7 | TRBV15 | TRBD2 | TGTGCCACCAGTTTAACGGGGGGCTCCTACGAGCAGTACTTC | CATSLTGGSYEQYF
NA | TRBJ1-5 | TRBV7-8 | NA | TGTGCCAGCAGCACTAAAGGCGGGGGTTATAGCAATCAGCCCCAGCATTTT | CASSTKGGGYSNQPQHF
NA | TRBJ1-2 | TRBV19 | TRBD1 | TGTGCCAGTAGCCCTACCGGGACAGGGAACTATGGCTACACCTTC | CASSPTGTGNYGYTF
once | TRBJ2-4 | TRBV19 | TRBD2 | TGTGCCAGTCTTTCCGGGACTAAAGGAAGCATTCAGTACTTC | CASLSGTKGSIQYF
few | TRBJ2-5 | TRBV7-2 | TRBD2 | TGTGCCAGCACCTCCGGACGAGCGGGGCGTCAAGAGACCCAGTACTTC | CASTSGRAGRQETQYF
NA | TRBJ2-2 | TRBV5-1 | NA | TGCGCCAGCAGCTTGGCCACATTGGTTGGGCTAGCGCCCACCGGGGAGCTGTTTTTT | CASSLATLVGLAPTGELFF
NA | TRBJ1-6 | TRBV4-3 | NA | TGCGCCAGCAGCCAAGATTGGATCAATTCACCCCTCCACTTT | CASSQDWINSPLHF
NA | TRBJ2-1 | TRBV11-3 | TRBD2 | TGTGCCAGCAGCTCGGGACTAGGTTACAATGAGCAGTTCTTC | CASSSGLGYNEQFF
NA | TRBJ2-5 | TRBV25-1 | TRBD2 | TGTGCCAGCAGTGAGGGAAGACTAGCGGGGGGCCAAGAGACCCAGTACTTC | CASSEGRLAGGQETQYF
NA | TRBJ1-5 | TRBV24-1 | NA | TGTGCCACCCAGGTCAGGGCAGGCCAGCCCCAGCATTTT | CATQVRAGQPQHF
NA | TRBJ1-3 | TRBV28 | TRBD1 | TGTGCCAGCGCCGGGACAGCCATTAACTCTGGAAACACCATATATTTT | CASAGTAINSGNTIYF
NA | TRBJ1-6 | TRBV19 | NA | TGTGCCAGTAGTATAGGACGGGGGCGCATTAATTCACCCCTCCACTTT | CASSIGRGRINSPLHF
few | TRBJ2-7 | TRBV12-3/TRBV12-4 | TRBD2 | TGTGCCAGCAGTCGGGGGGGCTACGAGCAGTACTTC | CASSRGGYEQYF
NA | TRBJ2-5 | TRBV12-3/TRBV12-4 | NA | TGTGCCAGCAGAGTAGGTCTTCAAGAGACCCAGTACTTC | CASRVGLQETQYF
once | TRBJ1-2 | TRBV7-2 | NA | TGTGCCAGCAGCTTTCGGGGGGTCGGGGATCCCTATGGCTACACCTTC | CASSFRGVGDPYGYTF
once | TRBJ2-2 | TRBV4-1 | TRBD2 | TGCGCCAGCAGCCTTCGGACTAGCGGGGTCTTCACCGGGGAGCTGTTTTTT | CASSLRTSGVFTGELFF
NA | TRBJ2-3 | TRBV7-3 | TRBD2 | TGTGCCAGCAGCTTAGATCGTCCGGGGGGAGTTACAGATACGCAGTATTTT | CASSLDRPGGVTDTQYF
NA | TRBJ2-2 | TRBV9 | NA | TGTGCCAGCAGCGTAGTTTCCCGAGGGTCGAACACCGGGGAGCTGTTTTTT | CASSVVSRGSNTGELFF
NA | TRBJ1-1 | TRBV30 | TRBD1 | TGTGCCTGGACTTTTGGACAGGGTACCACTGAAGCTTTCTTT | CAWTFGQGTTEAFF